The clone carrying this TCR beta chain occurred once. The data derive from a study of cytomegalovirus exposure and HLA in healthy donors. On the study more broadly: Roughly 80 million unique TCRs from HLA-typed donors were held in an early data release.

The PCR employed 60 Vbeta primers together with 13 Jbeta primers. Data came from immunoSEQ multiplex PCR; TCRdb stores just in-frame clones and leaves some out. The sample has 130,000 to 150,000 clones; under 85% are singletons. Germline CDR1 is SGHNT and CDR2 is YYREEE (reference sequence). V lost 5 bases and J 1 base, leaving 9 bases between the germline ends. The CDR3 contains 13 residues. Source material: PBMCs. This TCR derives from a middle-aged woman in good health and CMV-seropositive. This rearrangement joins TRBV5-4 to TRBJ1-1, with unresolved D. The CDR3 region has the DNA TGTGCCAGCAGATTCGCGGGGAACACTGAAGCTTTCTTT. It yields the protein CASRFAGNTEAFF.